This TCR beta chain was sequenced for a study of blood T cell repertoires in COVID-19. Overall study context: Collection of acute and convalescent COVID-19 samples took place in the United States, Italy and Spain. The cDNA or gDNA used as material had been derived from T cells, B-cell-depleted T cells, or PBMCs.

V lost 0 bases, J lost 6 bases, and 13 bases lay in between. CDR1 and CDR2 (germline): SGDLS, YYNGEE. CDR3 length: 14 amino acids. How the authors handled the data: Scientists estimated how many nucleated cells there were by amplifying reference gene primers. TCRdb's table, derived via immunoSEQ multiplex PCR, lists solely in-frame clones and lacks some. V, J and clone size are taken as reported in that table, and D and trimming were inferred from the DNA itself. The data hold around 120,000 clones, with about 85% observed a single time. The genes are TRBV9 and TRBJ2-7; a possible D gene is TRBD2 (5 bases). The receptor's source is a man of 80 years or more with acute or convalescent COVID-19. The sequencing input was peripheral blood. CDR3 in amino acids: CASSVEGERGEQYF. CDR3 in DNA: TGTGCCAGCAGCGTAGAGGGAGAACGCGGCGAGCAGTACTTC.